This T cell receptor beta chain was sequenced during a study of vaccination and CD4 T cells after COVID-19. Study-level background: Two of the convalescents were Hispanic, and convalescents were six males and four females. Points from the study as a whole: In convalescent patients, a median roughly 86% of reactive clones appeared only post-vaccination.

Treatment in this sample: roughly ten-day PBMC culture with coronavirus spike peptide pools or control peptides (ViraFEST assay). First, ViraFEST expanded antigen-specific T cells with peptide pools, and next it sequenced the TCRs. V gave up 2 bases and J gave up 6 bases; unmatched junction bases: 8. The CDR3 runs to 17 residues. Cultured CD4+ T-cell DNA underwent Oncomine TCR Beta short-read sequencing. After culture, CD4+ T cells served as the source for genomic DNA extraction. TCRdb analysed the PCR reads with MiXCR anew, one entry per CDR3 protein. The data show about 21,000 distinct CDR3 sequences, less than 55% seen once. As concerns this clonotype: The antigen remains undetermined.

The chain employs TRBV6-7 and TRBJ2-3, with 13 bases fitting TRBD2. TRBV6-7 is assigned to the ORF class and has an uncertain function. The sequenced sample was CD4+ T cells from blood, cultured in vitro. The clonotype comes from a human donor who had recovered from COVID-19. As DNA, the CDR3 is TGTGCCAGCAGTTACCGGCGGGGACTAGCGGGAATGGATACGCAGTATTTT. The encoded protein is CASSYRRGLAGMDTQYF.